This is a list of T cell receptor beta chains from one sample in a study of monozygotic twins with inflammatory bowel disease. TCRdb derives one entry per CDR3 protein from the 5' RACE reads, leaving out DNA. This sample's table reports approximately 420,000 distinct CDR3 sequences. Sequenced input: blood. Receptor source: a human donor with ulcerative colitis or Crohn's disease, or a healthy co-twin of an affected twin (not recorded which). Both conserved end residues are part of each CDR3. Fields, in order: CDR3 length, J gene, V gene, CDR3 protein.

CDR3 length: 17
J gene: TRBJ2-3
V gene: TRBV3-1
CDR3 protein: CASSLRGLSFSTDTQYF

CDR3 length: 15
J gene: TRBJ1-6
V gene: TRBV28
CDR3 protein: CASSFIRGGQSPLHF

CDR3 length: 15
J gene: TRBJ1-4
V gene: TRBV5-1
CDR3 protein: CASSPDNPTFEKLFF

CDR3 length: 13
J gene: TRBJ2-3
V gene: TRBV20-1
CDR3 protein: CSASLGAADTQYF

CDR3 length: 12
J gene: TRBJ2-7
V gene: TRBV7-9
CDR3 protein: CASSFQGAGQYF

CDR3 length: 16
J gene: TRBJ1-5
V gene: TRBV12-3/TRBV12-4
CDR3 protein: CASSLDGQFSNQPQHF

CDR3 length: 13
J gene: TRBJ2-3
V gene: TRBV7-3
CDR3 protein: CASSLMGTDTQYF

CDR3 length: 14
J gene: TRBJ1-4
V gene: TRBV5-1
CDR3 protein: CASSSRGRGEKLFF

CDR3 length: 15
J gene: TRBJ1-4
V gene: TRBV5-6
CDR3 protein: CASSLAGQGGEKLFF

CDR3 length: 18
J gene: TRBJ2-6
V gene: TRBV27
CDR3 protein: CASSLRGILSSGANVLTF

CDR3 length: 12
J gene: TRBJ2-7
V gene: TRBV15
CDR3 protein: CATSNPGYEQYF

CDR3 length: 15
J gene: TRBJ2-2
V gene: TRBV5-1
CDR3 protein: CASSLAVLRTGELFF

CDR3 length: 13
J gene: TRBJ1-5
V gene: TRBV29-1
CDR3 protein: CSVRQNSNQPQHF

CDR3 length: 13
J gene: TRBJ2-1
V gene: TRBV7-6
CDR3 protein: CASSPNLHDEQFF

CDR3 length: 14
J gene: TRBJ1-5
V gene: TRBV9
CDR3 protein: CASSVGASNQPQHF

CDR3 length: 16
J gene: TRBJ1-1
V gene: TRBV20-1
CDR3 protein: CSARDARRGMNTEAFF

CDR3 length: 15
J gene: TRBJ1-1
V gene: TRBV5-5
CDR3 protein: CASSQEPGQITEAFF

CDR3 length: 18
J gene: TRBJ2-5
V gene: TRBV14
CDR3 protein: CASSQAARLTGGGETQYF

CDR3 length: 13
J gene: TRBJ1-1
V gene: TRBV21-1
CDR3 protein: CASSSDMNTEAFF

CDR3 length: 14
J gene: TRBJ1-6
V gene: TRBV5-6
CDR3 protein: CASSFRQGVSPLHF

CDR3 length: 15
J gene: TRBJ2-3
V gene: TRBV20-1
CDR3 protein: CSAEEGQGATDTQYF

CDR3 length: 14
J gene: TRBJ1-1
V gene: TRBV19
CDR3 protein: CASSIGTGGAEAFF

CDR3 length: 17
J gene: TRBJ2-2
V gene: TRBV11-2
CDR3 protein: CASSLVGRTANTGELFF

CDR3 length: 12
J gene: TRBJ2-1
V gene: TRBV7-2
CDR3 protein: CASSLDVSEQFF

CDR3 length: 16
J gene: TRBJ1-4
V gene: TRBV12-3/TRBV12-4
CDR3 protein: CASSFFGTATNEKLFF

CDR3 length: 13
J gene: TRBJ2-1
V gene: TRBV11-2
CDR3 protein: CASSPIIAGEQFF

CDR3 length: 14
J gene: TRBJ2-7
V gene: TRBV18
CDR3 protein: CASSPWQGGHEQYF

CDR3 length: 17
J gene: TRBJ2-3
V gene: TRBV4-3
CDR3 protein: CASSQDRSQGLTDTQYF

CDR3 length: 15
J gene: TRBJ2-7
V gene: TRBV4-2
CDR3 protein: CASSPSLGTSGSQYF

CDR3 length: 18
J gene: TRBJ2-3
V gene: TRBV4-2
CDR3 protein: CASSHSSGVGTATDTQYF

CDR3 length: 14
J gene: TRBJ2-5
V gene: TRBV25-1
CDR3 protein: CASSPGTPTGAQYF

CDR3 length: 11
J gene: TRBJ2-3
V gene: TRBV5-1
CDR3 protein: CASSESDTQYF

CDR3 length: 12
J gene: TRBJ1-1
V gene: TRBV21-1
CDR3 protein: CASSKEGTEAFF

CDR3 length: 16
J gene: TRBJ2-1
V gene: TRBV20-1
CDR3 protein: CSAPGWGRGAYNEQFF

CDR3 length: 13
J gene: TRBJ2-7
V gene: TRBV29-1
CDR3 protein: CAVSLGEAYEQYF

CDR3 length: 14
J gene: TRBJ2-2
V gene: TRBV6-1
CDR3 protein: CASGQTWNTGELFF

CDR3 length: 15
J gene: TRBJ1-6
V gene: TRBV12-3/TRBV12-4
CDR3 protein: CASSLIQGANSPLHF

CDR3 length: 14
J gene: TRBJ1-4
V gene: TRBV20-1
CDR3 protein: CSARGGQQNEKLFF

CDR3 length: 16
J gene: TRBJ2-3
V gene: TRBV7-2
CDR3 protein: CASSFARAGSTDTQYF

CDR3 length: 14
J gene: TRBJ1-6
V gene: TRBV27
CDR3 protein: CASRPQLGNSPLHF

CDR3 length: 12
J gene: TRBJ2-7
V gene: TRBV3-1
CDR3 protein: CASSRTHYEQYF